The 11 T cell receptor beta chains reported below all come from one sample, sequenced in a study of graft-versus-host responses after intestinal transplantation. Some clones are missing from TCRdb's copy, which holds only in-frame ones; the method was immunoSEQ multiplex PCR. The profile shows 77,000 or so clones, around 92% of them singletons. Here the sequenced sample was PBMCs, taken 98 days after intestinal transplantation. The receptors shown here come from a human patient who received an intestinal transplant, so some T cells may come from the graft donor.

The genes are TRBV6-6 and TRBJ2-1; 10 bases are a match to TRBD2. The CDR3 consists of 15 residues. The V and J ends lost 6 bases and 8 bases, in that order; junction bases with no gene match: 10. The germline CDR1 and CDR2 sequences are MNHNY and SVGAGI (reference sequence). The CDR3 sequence: CASRWTSGGEDEQFF. In DNA form, the CDR3 reads TGTGCCAGCAGGTGGACTAGCGGAGGGGAGGATGAGCAGTTCTTC.

The chain links TRBV10-1 to TRBJ2-7, with D maybe TRBD1 (5 bases). The CDR3 extends over 16 amino acids. Trimming cost V 6 bases and J 0 bases, with 18 bases left between them. Germline-derived CDR1 and CDR2 are WNHNN and SYGVQD (reference sequence). CDR3 nucleotides: TGCGCCAGCAGCGATCGACAGAAGCCCAGCTCCTACGAGCAGTACTTC. Amino acids: CASSDRQKPSSYEQYF.

V gene TRBV5-4 combines with J gene TRBJ2-1; 12 bases map to TRBD2. This CDR3 has 16 residues. The V gene's germline CDR1 is SGHNT and CDR2 YYREEE (reference sequence). J was trimmed by 3 bases and V by 1 base; bases with no gene match: 2. Here the CDR3 DNA reads TGTGCCAGCAGCTTGACTAGCGGGGGGTTCTACAATGAGCAGTTCTTC. Amino acids: CASSLTSGGFYNEQFF.

The rearrangement links TRBV9 to TRBJ1-1; tentatively, D is TRBD1 (5 bases). CDR1 and CDR2 (germline): SGDLS, YYNGEE. The CDR3 covers 13 residues. Trimming stripped 0 bases from V and 6 bases from J, with 9 bases between. CDR3 nucleotide sequence: TGTGCCAGCAGCGTAGAGGGGCGGGCTGAAGCTTTCTTT. As protein: CASSVEGRAEAFF. Drawing the rest from reference TRBV9 and TRBJ1-1, the complete variable domain is DSGVTQTPKHLITATGQRVTLRCSPRSGDLSVYWYQQSLDQGLQFLIQYYNGEERAKGNILERFSAQQFPDLHSELNLSSLELGDSALYFCASSVEGRAEAFFGQGTRLTVV.

This chain uses TRBV4-2 with TRBJ2-7, with TRBD1 matching over 7 bases. Losses at the gene ends were 0 bases for V and 3 bases for J; bases not matched to a gene: 2. CDR1 is LGHNA, CDR2 YNFKEQ, per germline. The CDR3 totals 14 residues. CDR3 loop: CASSQDRGIYEQYF. In DNA, the CDR3 is TGTGCCAGCAGCCAAGACAGGGGGATCTACGAGCAGTACTTC.

This clone was detected only once. A read error may account for a junction end that differs from germline. The J gene is TRBJ2-1, the V gene TRBV2, with D possibly TRBD2 on 5 matching bases. Germline CDR1 is SNHLY and CDR2 is FYNNEI. The CDR3 has 14 amino acids. The CDR3 DNA reads as TGTGCCAGCAGTATCTCAATTAGCGACAAGGAGCAGTTCTTC. Translation gives CASSISISDKEQFF.

The chain combines TRBV5-5 with TRBJ1-5, with D unresolved. CDR1 SGHKS and CDR2 YYEKEE come from the germline V gene (reference sequence). Trimming took 3 bases from V and 2 from J, leaving 12 bases between them. The CDR3 covers 15 residues. The CDR3 DNA follows: TGTGCCAGCAGCTCTAGGACCTGGCGCAATCAGCCCCAGCATTTT. It is translated as CASSSRTWRNQPQHF.

The chain links TRBV5-1 to TRBJ1-4, with D possibly TRBD1 on 5 matching bases. The CDR3 contains 14 residues. CDR1 is SGHRS, CDR2 YFSETQ, per germline. Trimming left V 0 bases short and J 4 bases short, with 7 bases between. The CDR3 DNA reads TGCGCCAGCAGCTTGGGGGACGGTAATGAAAAACTGTTTTTT. Its translation is CASSLGDGNEKLFF.

V is TRBV6-4 and J is TRBJ2-1, with 9 bases identical to TRBD2. Trimming at V came to 3 bases and at J to 3 bases, leaving 0 bases not matched to a gene. Germline assignment: CDR1 MRHNA and CDR2 SNTAGT. This CDR3 contains 14 residues. The CDR3 sequence is CASSERGGYNEQFF. The DNA of the CDR3 is TGTGCCAGCAGTGAGCGGGGGGGCTACAATGAGCAGTTCTTC.

V usage is TRBV28 and J usage is TRBJ2-7; tentative D call: TRBD1 (5 bases). The V and J ends lost 4 bases and 3 bases respectively, with 7 bases between them. CDR1 MDHEN and CDR2 SYDVKM come from the germline V gene. The length of the CDR3 is 12 residues. In nucleotides, the CDR3 is TGTGCCAGCAGTTCACAGGTCTACGAGCAGTACTTC. It specifies CASSSQVYEQYF.

The V call is TRBV5-1, the J call TRBJ2-1; tentative D call: TRBD2 (5 bases). The length of the CDR3 is 17 residues. Germline-derived CDR1 and CDR2 are SGHRS and YFSETQ. V was clipped by 4 bases and J by 0 bases, with 17 bases between them. CDR3 in amino acids: CASSRHETGSSYNEQFF. As DNA, the CDR3 is TGCGCCAGCAGCCGGCACGAAACGGGGAGCTCCTACAATGAGCAGTTCTTC.